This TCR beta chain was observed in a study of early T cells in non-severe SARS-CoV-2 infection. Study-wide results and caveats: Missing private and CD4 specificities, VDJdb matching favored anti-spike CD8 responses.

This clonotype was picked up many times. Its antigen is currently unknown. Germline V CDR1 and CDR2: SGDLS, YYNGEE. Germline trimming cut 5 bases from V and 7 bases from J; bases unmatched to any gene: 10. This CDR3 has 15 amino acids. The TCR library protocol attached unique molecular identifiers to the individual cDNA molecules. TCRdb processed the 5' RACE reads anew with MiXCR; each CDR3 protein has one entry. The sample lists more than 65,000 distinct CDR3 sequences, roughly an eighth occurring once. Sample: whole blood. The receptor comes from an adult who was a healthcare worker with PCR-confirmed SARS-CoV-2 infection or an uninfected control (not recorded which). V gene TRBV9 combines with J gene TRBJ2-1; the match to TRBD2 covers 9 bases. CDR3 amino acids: CASSISGRAGNEQFF. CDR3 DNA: TGTGCCAGCAGTATTAGCGGGAGAGCTGGTAATGAGCAGTTCTTC.